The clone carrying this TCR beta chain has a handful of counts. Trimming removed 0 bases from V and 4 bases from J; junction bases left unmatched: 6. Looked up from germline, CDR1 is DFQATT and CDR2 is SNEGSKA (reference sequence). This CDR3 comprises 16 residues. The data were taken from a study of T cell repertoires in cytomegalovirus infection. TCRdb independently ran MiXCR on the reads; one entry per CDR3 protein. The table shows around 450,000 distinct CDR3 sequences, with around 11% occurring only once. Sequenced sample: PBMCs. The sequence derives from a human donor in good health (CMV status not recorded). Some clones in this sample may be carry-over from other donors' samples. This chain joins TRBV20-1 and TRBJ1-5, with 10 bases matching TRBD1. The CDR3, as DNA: TGCAGTGCTAGAGAACGACAGGGGGCTTGGAATCAGCCCCAGCATTTT. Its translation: CSARERQGAWNQPQHF.